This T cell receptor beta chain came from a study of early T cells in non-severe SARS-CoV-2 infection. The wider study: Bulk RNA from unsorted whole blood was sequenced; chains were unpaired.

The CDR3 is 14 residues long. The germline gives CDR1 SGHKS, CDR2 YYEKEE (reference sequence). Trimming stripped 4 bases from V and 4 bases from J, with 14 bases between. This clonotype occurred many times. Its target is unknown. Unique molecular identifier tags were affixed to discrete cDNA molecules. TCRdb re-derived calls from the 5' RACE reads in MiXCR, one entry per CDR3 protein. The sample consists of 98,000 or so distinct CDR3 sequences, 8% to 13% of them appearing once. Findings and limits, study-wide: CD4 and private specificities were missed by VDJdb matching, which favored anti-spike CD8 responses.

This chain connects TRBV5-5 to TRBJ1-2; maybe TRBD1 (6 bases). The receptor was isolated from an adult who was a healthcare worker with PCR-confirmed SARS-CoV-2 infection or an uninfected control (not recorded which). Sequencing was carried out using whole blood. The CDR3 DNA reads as TGTGCCAGCAGCGATTGGACAGATTCCTATGGCTACACCTTC. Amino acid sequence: CASSDWTDSYGYTF.